The subject of this entry is one TCR beta chain. This record belongs to a study of blood T cell repertoires in COVID-19. Overall study: COVID-19 samples collected from the United States, Italy and Spain covered acute and convalescent phases. From T cells, B-cell-depleted T cells, or PBMCs came the material, which was cDNA or gDNA.

The study recruited people aged about 18 to 90 years across approximately 24 US areas. Cohorts were based on clinical histories the participants reported. CDR1 and CDR2 (germline): SGHVS, FNYEAQ. Trimming removed 5 bases from V and 5 bases from J; junction bases left unmatched: 17. The CDR3 extends over 18 amino acids. TCRdb keeps only in-frame clones here, not all; method: immunoSEQ multiplex PCR. The table includes hundreds of thousands of clones, roughly 88% detected once. The receptor's source is a man in his thirties or forties who had recovered from COVID-19. Material for sequencing was PBMCs or T cells enriched from blood (not recorded which). J is TRBJ2-1 and V is TRBV7-6; TRBD2 matches 8 bases. The CDR3 nucleotides are TGTGCCAGCAGCCCTTATACGGTCGGCGGGGGGACCCACAATGAGCAGTTCTTC. This translates into CASSPYTVGGGTHNEQFF.